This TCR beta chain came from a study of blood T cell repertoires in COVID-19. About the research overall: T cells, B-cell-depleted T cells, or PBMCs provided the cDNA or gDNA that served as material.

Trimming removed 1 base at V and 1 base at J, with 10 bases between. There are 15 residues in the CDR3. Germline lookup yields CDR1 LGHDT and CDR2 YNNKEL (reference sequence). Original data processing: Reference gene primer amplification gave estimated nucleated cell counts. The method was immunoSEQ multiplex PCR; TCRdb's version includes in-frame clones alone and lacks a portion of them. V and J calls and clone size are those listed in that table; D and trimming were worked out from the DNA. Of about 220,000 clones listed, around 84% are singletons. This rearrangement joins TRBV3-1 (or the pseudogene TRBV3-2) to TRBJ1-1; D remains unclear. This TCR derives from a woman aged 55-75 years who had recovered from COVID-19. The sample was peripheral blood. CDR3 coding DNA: TGTGCCAGCAGCCAAGCCGCAGAGGGGAACACTGAAGCTTTCTTT. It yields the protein CASSQAAEGNTEAFF.